Each of the 4 T cell receptor beta chains below was sequenced from the same sample in a study of cytomegalovirus exposure and HLA in healthy donors (dated by TCRdb to the late 2010s). Libraries were prepared through the immunoSEQ multiplex PCR assay. A mixture of 60 forward primers for TCR Vbeta segments and 13 reverse primers for TCR Jbeta segments was used in the multiplex PCR. TCRdb mirrors the immuneACCESS table, restricted to in-frame sequences. Some clones are absent from its copies; in checked studies, under half trace to an unresolved V gene, and the reason for the others is unknown. Present in this sample are 150,000 to 170,000 clones, about 68% of which were seen just once. Over 1.1% of the sample rests with the top ten. The sample was PBMCs. The receptors shown here come from a man aged 18 to 30 in good health and CMV-seronegative.

This clone has more than one count but fewer than ten. The chain recombines TRBV7-8 with TRBJ2-5, with 7 bases that match TRBD1. Germline CDR1 reads SGHVS; CDR2 reads FQNEAQ. V lost 4 bases, J lost 5 bases, and 10 bases stayed unmatched. CDR3 length: 15 amino acids. CDR3 bases: TGTGCCAGCAGCTCACGAATCGACAGGGCGGAGACCCAGTACTTC. This sequence encodes CASSSRIDRAETQYF.

The chain employs TRBV19 and TRBJ2-7; perhaps TRBD1 as D (6 bases). This CDR3 has 14 amino acids. CDR1 is LNHDA, CDR2 SQIVND, per germline (reference sequence). V lost 6 bases and J 1 base, leaving 13 bases between the germline ends. The CDR3 is CASSPRGASYEQYF. The CDR3 DNA reads TGTGCCAGTAGCCCCAGGGGAGCGTCCTACGAGCAGTACTTC. The whole variable domain, filled in from reference TRBV19 and TRBJ2-7, reads DGGITQSPKYLFRKEGQNVTLSCEQNLNHDAMYWYRQDPGQGLRLIYYSQIVNDFQKGDIAEGYSVSREKKESFPLTVTSAQKNPTAFYLCASSPRGASYEQYFGPGTRLTVT.

This chain links TRBV19 with TRBJ2-1, with 11 bases matching TRBD1. Germline V lookup: CDR1 LNHDA, CDR2 SQIVND (reference sequence). After removal of 4 bases from V and 7 bases from J, the junction contained 3 bases not matched to a gene. There are 14 residues in the CDR3. The CDR3 sequence is CASSKDRGRNEQFF. CDR3 DNA sequence: TGTGCCAGTAGTAAGGACAGGGGGCGAAATGAGCAGTTCTTC.

This clone is a singleton in its sample. This sequence joins TRBV14 and TRBJ2-7; D not certain. The CDR3 covers 13 residues. V dropped 4 bases and J dropped 2 bases, with 9 bases sitting between them. CDR1 and CDR2 (germline): SGHDN, FVKESK. The chain's CDR3 is CASSLGWAYEQYF. In nucleotides, the CDR3 is TGTGCCAGCAGCCTCGGGTGGGCCTACGAGCAGTACTTC.